This TCR beta chain was captured by sequencing in a study of T cells in Graves' hyperthyroidism and ophthalmopathy. This clonotype has ten or more counts. Authors of the study amplified TCR beta CDR3 regions from RNA transcripts. Initially, a first-round RT-PCR of the TCR CDR3 employed the HTBI primer set. TCRdb used MiXCR to reprocess the multiplex PCR reads, holding one entry per CDR3 protein. The repertoire holds hundreds of thousands of distinct CDR3 sequences, 14% to 15% seen once, with about 3.9% in the top ten. Germline values: CDR1 MNHEY, CDR2 SVGEGT. Trimming stripped 0 bases from V and 1 base from J, with 9 bases between. The CDR3 covers 16 residues.

Sequencing was performed on blood. The rearrangement joins TRBV6-2 or TRBV6-3 to TRBJ2-2; perhaps TRBD2 as D (5 bases). This receptor was taken from a woman aged 40 to 50 with Graves' ophthalmopathy. The CDR3 DNA is TGTGCCAGCAGTTACTCGAAACTAGGGAACACCGGGGAGCTGTTTTTT. It yields the protein CASSYSKLGNTGELFF.